This T cell receptor beta chain was obtained from a study of shared clonotypes between healthy human individuals. Study as a whole: The plates for each donor numbered three CD4 naive, three CD4 memory, two CD8 naive and one CD8 memory. Findings and limits, study-wide: Non-shared clonotypes were found to have lower generation probabilities than the clonotypes that were shared by all four of the sorted-subset donors. The researchers took only blood, and tissue repertoires probably look different. Larger estimated richness was generally seen in naive subsets than in memory subsets.

V dropped 4 bases and J dropped 6; count of bases not matched to a gene: 12. Looked up from germline, CDR1 is SGHDT and CDR2 is YYEEEE. The CDR3 is made up of 16 amino acids. Assay: immunoSEQ multiplex PCR; the TCRdb copy retains only in-frame clones and omits some. Of about 1 million clones listed, 65% to 75% are singletons. On this clone: What it recognizes is unknown.

The origin of this receptor is a man aged 18 to 29 in good health. The chain combines TRBV5-6 with TRBJ2-1; TRBD2 aligns across 8 bases. Material for sequencing was memory CD4+ T cells sorted from blood. Subset given: CD45RA-negative fraction. CDR3: CASSPVGLAGSNEQFF. CDR3 bases: TGTGCCAGCAGCCCGGTTGGGCTAGCGGGTAGCAATGAGCAGTTCTTC. Variable domain in full (rest from reference TRBV5-6 and TRBJ2-1): DAGVTQSPTHLIKTRGQQVTLRCSPKSGHDTVSWYQQALGQGPQFIFQYYEEEERQRGNFPDRFSGHQFPNYSSELNVNALLLGDSALYLCASSPVGLAGSNEQFFGPGTRLTVL.